This entry describes one T cell receptor (beta chain). These data originate in a study of control samples from healthy donors and cancer patients. CDR3 length equals 14 residues. Germline CDR1 and CDR2: SGHDT and YYEEEE. Trimming stripped 0 bases from V and 1 base from J, with 7 bases between. Here immunoSEQ multiplex PCR was the method, and the copy in TCRdb shows in-frame clones only, minus some. The sample yields about 120,000 clones, around 87% seen once. The clonotype comes from a woman aged 55-69 years with lung cancer. The sequencing sample was made of PBMCs. This sequence joins TRBV5-6 and TRBJ2-5, with D unresolved. The CDR3, as DNA: TGTGCCAGCAGCTTGGTGGCTCTCCAAGAGACCCAGTACTTC. Its protein is CASSLVALQETQYF.